These T cell receptor beta chains were read from a single sample in a study of vaccination effects on CD4 cells after COVID-19. No cognate antigen is known for these TCRs. Sequencing used immunoSEQ multiplex PCR; TCRdb keeps in-frame clones, though not all of them. Of some 19,000 clones detected, around 70% appear once; the ten largest clones hold 20% to 30%. The input for sequencing was CD4+ T cells from PBMCs cultured with HCoV-NL63 spike peptides, taken before COVID-19 vaccination. Receptors were obtained from a human donor who received a COVID-19 vaccine. CDR3s include the opening cysteine and the closing phenylalanine or tryptophan. D genes are given only for firm matches. Size is stated for part of the rows, as once, few or many counts, or as a class when the clone is expanded.

V: TRBV6-2/TRBV6-3
size: -
J: TRBJ2-3
D: -
CDR3: CASSNRADTQYF
DNA: TGTGCCAGCAGCAACAGGGCAGATACGCAGTATTTT

V: TRBV9
size: -
J: TRBJ1-3
D: -
CDR3: CASSVGLRGSGNTIYF
DNA: TGTGCCAGCAGCGTAGGCCTTCGGGGCTCTGGAAACACCATATATTTT

V: TRBV7-2
size: -
J: TRBJ2-5
D: -
CDR3: CASSLEREETQYF
DNA: TGTGCCAGCAGCTTAGAGCGTGAAGAGACCCAGTACTTC

V: TRBV9
size: -
J: TRBJ1-4
D: -
CDR3: CASSVVQDPRAGLLFF
DNA: TGTGCCAGCAGCGTAGTCCAGGATCCACGGGCGGGATTGTTGTTTTTT

V: TRBV9
size: -
J: TRBJ2-5
D: -
CDR3: CASSVGQGQETQYF
DNA: TGTGCCAGCAGCGTAGGGCAAGGACAAGAGACCCAGTACTTC

V: TRBV3-1/TRBV3-2
size: -
J: TRBJ2-7
D: -
CDR3: CASSQNYEQYF
DNA: TGTGCCAGCAGCCAAAACTACGAGCAGTACTTC

V: TRBV5-4
size: -
J: TRBJ1-1
D: TRBD1
CDR3: CASSLGRGRKNTEAFF
DNA: TGTGCCAGCAGCTTGGGCAGGGGGCGGAAGAACACTGAAGCTTTCTTT

V: TRBV4-3
size: -
J: TRBJ1-2
D: -
CDR3: CASSQDVGPLNYGYTF
DNA: TGCGCCAGCAGCCAAGATGTAGGACCGTTGAACTATGGCTACACCTTC

V: TRBV5-1
size: few
J: TRBJ2-6
D: -
CDR3: CASSDSRSGANVLTF
DNA: TGCGCCAGCAGCGACTCGCGCTCTGGGGCCAACGTCCTGACTTTC

V: TRBV3-1/TRBV3-2
size: hyperexpanded
J: TRBJ2-1
D: TRBD2
CDR3: CASVLAGDSNEQFF
DNA: TGTGCCAGCGTCTTAGCGGGGGATTCCAATGAGCAGTTCTTC

V: TRBV5-1
size: -
J: TRBJ2-3
D: -
CDR3: CASSLPQGPTDTQYF
DNA: TGCGCCAGCAGCTTGCCCCAGGGACCGACAGATACGCAGTATTTT

V: TRBV2
size: -
J: TRBJ1-2
D: TRBD1
CDR3: CASRDRVRAYGYTF
DNA: TGTGCCAGCAGGGACAGGGTACGCGCCTATGGCTACACCTTC

V: TRBV9
size: few
J: TRBJ1-2
D: TRBD1
CDR3: CASSGDREFRGYTF
DNA: TGTGCCAGCAGCGGGGACAGGGAGTTTCGTGGCTACACCTTC

V: TRBV10-3
size: -
J: TRBJ2-7
D: -
CDR3: CAISSSDTSSYEQYF
DNA: TGTGCCATCAGTTCTTCGGACACCAGCTCCTACGAGCAGTACTTC

V: TRBV28
size: once
J: TRBJ2-2
D: -
CDR3: CASSFLGSNTGKLFF
DNA: TGTGCCAGCAGTTTCTTAGGATCCAACACCGGGAAGCTGTTTTTT

V: TRBV3-1/TRBV3-2
size: few
J: TRBJ2-7
D: -
CDR3: CASSLALGEQYF
DNA: TGTGCCAGCAGCCTAGCTCTCGGGGAGCAGTACTTC

V: TRBV7-9
size: -
J: TRBJ2-1
D: TRBD2
CDR3: CASSLGTSSYNEQFF
DNA: TGTGCCAGCAGCTTGGGGACTAGCTCCTACAATGAGCAGTTCTTC

V: TRBV30
size: few
J: TRBJ1-6
D: -
CDR3: CAWSVQGWSPLHF
DNA: TGTGCCTGGAGTGTACAGGGTTGGTCACCCCTCCACTTT

V: TRBV5-4
size: few
J: TRBJ2-3
D: -
CDR3: CASSTERADTQYF
DNA: TGTGCCAGCAGCACCGAGCGGGCAGATACGCAGTATTTT

V: TRBV2
size: once
J: TRBJ2-2
D: TRBD2
CDR3: CASSLRAGATGELFF
DNA: TGTGCCAGCAGTCTGCGGGCGGGAGCCACCGGGGAGCTGTTTTTT

V: TRBV12-5
size: -
J: TRBJ2-7
D: -
CDR3: CASGPGTSLLGNF
DNA: TGTGCTAGTGGACCCGGGACCTCTCTTCTTGGGAACTTC

V: TRBV9
size: once
J: TRBJ2-5
D: TRBD2
CDR3: CASSVGVAGVETQYF
DNA: TGTGCCAGCAGCGTAGGAGTAGCGGGGGTAGAGACCCAGTACTTC

V: TRBV28
size: -
J: TRBJ2-4
D: TRBD2
CDR3: CASSWGRENIQYF
DNA: TGTGCCAGCAGCTGGGGGAGGGAAAACATTCAGTACTTC

V: TRBV5-1
size: -
J: TRBJ2-5
D: -
CDR3: CASSLGMSQYF
DNA: TGCGCCAGCAGCTTGGGGATGTCCCAGTACTTC

V: TRBV7-2
size: -
J: TRBJ1-3
D: -
CDR3: CASSLVPAGSSGNTIYF
DNA: TGTGCCAGCAGCTTAGTGCCGGCTGGGTCCTCTGGAAACACCATATATTTT

V: TRBV7-2
size: -
J: TRBJ2-1
D: -
CDR3: CASSLGSRGNEQFF
DNA: TGTGCCAGCAGCTTAGGGAGTAGGGGTAATGAGCAGTTCTTC

V: TRBV7-9
size: -
J: TRBJ2-2
D: TRBD1
CDR3: CASSLVQGARRGTGELFF
DNA: TGTGCCAGCAGCTTAGTACAGGGGGCGCGTCGAGGCACCGGGGAGCTGTTTTTT

V: TRBV5-4
size: once
J: TRBJ1-1
D: -
CDR3: CASSLEGPAFF
DNA: TGTGCCAGCAGCTTAGAGGGGCCAGCTTTCTTT

V: TRBV5-1
size: few
J: TRBJ1-2
D: -
CDR3: CASSLGVQGQLNYGYTF
DNA: TGCGCCAGCAGCTTAGGAGTCCAGGGTCAATTAAACTATGGCTACACCTTC

V: TRBV11-2
size: -
J: TRBJ1-1
D: TRBD1
CDR3: CASSLDRDRALALNTEAFF
DNA: TGTGCCAGCAGCTTAGATAGGGACAGGGCGCTCGCTTTAAACACTGAAGCTTTCTTT

V: TRBV19
size: -
J: TRBJ2-7
D: TRBD2
CDR3: CASSMRTESGGLSYEQYF
DNA: TGTGCCAGTAGTATGCGGACCGAGAGCGGGGGACTCTCCTACGAGCAGTACTTC

V: TRBV6-4
size: -
J: TRBJ1-6
D: -
CDR3: CASSPRAGAFNSPLHF
DNA: TGTGCCAGCAGTCCCCGAGCGGGGGCGTTTAATTCACCCCTCCACTTT

V: TRBV7-8
size: -
J: TRBJ1-2
D: TRBD1
CDR3: CASSSGQGYGYTF
DNA: TGTGCCAGCAGCTCGGGACAGGGTTATGGCTACACCTTC

V: TRBV6-5
size: -
J: TRBJ2-3
D: -
CDR3: CASVGTARSTDTQYF
DNA: TGTGCCAGCGTAGGGACCGCTAGGAGCACAGATACGCAGTATTTT

V: TRBV9
size: -
J: TRBJ2-2
D: -
CDR3: CASSPHTITGELFF
DNA: TGTGCCAGCAGCCCTCATACTATTACCGGGGAGCTGTTTTTT

V: TRBV6-5
size: few
J: TRBJ1-5
D: -
CDR3: CASSLDRSNQPQHF
DNA: TGTGCCAGCAGCCTAGACAGGTCCAATCAGCCCCAGCATTTT

V: TRBV5-1
size: -
J: TRBJ1-2
D: -
CDR3: CASSLDRVYGYTF
DNA: TGCGCCAGCAGCTTGGACAGGGTCTATGGCTACACCTTC

V: TRBV18
size: -
J: TRBJ1-5
D: TRBD1
CDR3: CASSPTGGRNQPQHF
DNA: TGTGCCAGCTCACCGACAGGGGGCCGCAATCAGCCCCAGCATTTT

V: TRBV7-2
size: once
J: TRBJ2-5
D: -
CDR3: CASSPTTRGKTQYF
DNA: TGTGCCAGCAGCCCCACGACTAGAGGGAAGACCCAGTACTTC

V: TRBV21-1
size: -
J: TRBJ1-6
D: -
CDR3: CASSKLPTGSPLHF
DNA: TGTGCCAGCAGCAAGCTCCCCACGGGGTCACCCCTCCACTTT

V: TRBV5-6
size: -
J: TRBJ2-2
D: TRBD1
CDR3: CASRSGTANTGELFF
DNA: TGTGCCAGCAGGTCCGGGACAGCGAACACCGGGGAGCTGTTTTTT

V: TRBV5-5
size: -
J: TRBJ1-1
D: -
CDR3: CASSLGGNPEAFF
DNA: TGTGCCAGCAGCTTAGGTGGGAACCCTGAAGCTTTCTTT

V: TRBV6-1
size: -
J: TRBJ1-5
D: TRBD1
CDR3: CASSEFGTGANQPQHF
DNA: TGTGCCAGCAGTGAATTCGGGACAGGGGCCAATCAGCCCCAGCATTTT

V: TRBV3-1/TRBV3-2
size: -
J: TRBJ1-2
D: -
CDR3: CASSQDQIRGGYTF
DNA: TGTGCCAGCAGCCAAGATCAGATCCGAGGGGGCTACACCTTC

V: TRBV19
size: -
J: TRBJ2-6
D: -
CDR3: CASAGAGSGANVLTF
DNA: TGTGCCAGCGCAGGGGCAGGGTCGGGAGCCAACGTCCTGACTTTC

V: TRBV20-1
size: once
J: TRBJ1-1
D: -
CDR3: CSASVGSTKNTEAFF
DNA: TGCAGTGCTAGTGTGGGCAGCACCAAGAACACTGAAGCTTTCTTT

V: TRBV7-7
size: few
J: TRBJ2-2
D: -
CDR3: CASSSGVGTSNTGELFF
DNA: TGTGCTAGCAGCTCTGGTGTAGGGACAAGCAACACCGGGGAGCTGTTTTTT

V: TRBV11-2
size: -
J: TRBJ1-2
D: -
CDR3: CASSPRGPDGYTF
DNA: TGTGCCAGCAGCCCCCGGGGACCCGATGGCTACACCTTC

V: TRBV5-8
size: -
J: TRBJ1-4
D: TRBD1
CDR3: CASSLAPGQGRGNEKLFF
DNA: TGTGCCAGCAGCTTGGCCCCGGGACAGGGAAGGGGCAATGAAAAACTGTTTTTT

V: TRBV7-9
size: -
J: TRBJ2-7
D: TRBD2
CDR3: CASSSSGGAPSYEQYF
DNA: TGTGCCAGCAGCTCTAGCGGGGGGGCCCCTTCCTACGAGCAGTACTTC

V: TRBV6-5
size: -
J: TRBJ1-1
D: TRBD1
CDR3: CASSDSGTANTEAFF
DNA: TGTGCCAGCAGTGACTCCGGGACAGCGAACACTGAAGCTTTCTTT

V: TRBV18
size: -
J: TRBJ1-1
D: -
CDR3: CASSLENTEAFF
DNA: TGTGCCAGCTCACTCGAGAACACTGAAGCTTTCTTT

V: TRBV7-9
size: -
J: TRBJ1-1
D: TRBD1
CDR3: CASSPFPRDRATEAFF
DNA: TGTGCCAGCAGCCCCTTTCCCCGGGACAGGGCGACTGAAGCTTTCTTT

V: TRBV30
size: -
J: TRBJ2-6
D: -
CDR3: CAWRDAPGGANVLTF
DNA: TGTGCCTGGAGGGACGCCCCGGGAGGGGCCAACGTCCTGACTTTC

V: TRBV6-1
size: once
J: TRBJ2-3
D: TRBD2
CDR3: CASSEGLTSTDTQYF
DNA: TGTGCCAGCAGTGAGGGACTAACTAGCACAGATACGCAGTATTTT

V: TRBV5-4
size: -
J: TRBJ1-2
D: TRBD1
CDR3: CASSLEGANGGYTF
DNA: TGTGCCAGCAGCTTAGAGGGGGCAAACGGTGGCTACACCTTC

V: TRBV5-1
size: -
J: TRBJ1-2
D: -
CDR3: CASSGSGGGYGYTF
DNA: TGCGCCAGCAGCGGGTCCGGAGGGGGCTATGGCTACACCTTC

V: TRBV19
size: -
J: TRBJ2-7
D: TRBD1
CDR3: CASSIGDRGSYEQYF
DNA: TGTGCCAGTAGTATAGGGGACAGGGGATCCTACGAGCAGTACTTC

V: TRBV2
size: -
J: TRBJ1-5
D: -
CDR3: CASTNTGHSNQPQHF
DNA: TGTGCCAGCACTAATACAGGGCATAGCAATCAGCCCCAGCATTTT